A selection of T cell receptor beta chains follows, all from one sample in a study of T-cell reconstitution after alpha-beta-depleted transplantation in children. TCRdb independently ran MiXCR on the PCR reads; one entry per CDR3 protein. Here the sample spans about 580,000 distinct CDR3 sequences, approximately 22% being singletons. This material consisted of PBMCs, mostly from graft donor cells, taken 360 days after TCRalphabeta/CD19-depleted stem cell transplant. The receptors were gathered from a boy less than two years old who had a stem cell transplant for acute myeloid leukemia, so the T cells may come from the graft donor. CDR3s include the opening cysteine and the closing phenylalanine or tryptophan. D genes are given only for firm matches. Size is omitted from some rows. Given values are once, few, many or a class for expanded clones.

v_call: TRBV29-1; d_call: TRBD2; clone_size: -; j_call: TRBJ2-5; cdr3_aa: CSVGTSGQETQYF; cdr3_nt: TGCAGCGTCGGGACTAGCGGTCAAGAGACCCAGTACTTC
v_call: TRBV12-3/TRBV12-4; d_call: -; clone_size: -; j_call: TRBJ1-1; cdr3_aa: CASSLGWGTEAFF; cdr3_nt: TGTGCCAGCAGTTTGGGCTGGGGGACTGAAGCTTTCTTT
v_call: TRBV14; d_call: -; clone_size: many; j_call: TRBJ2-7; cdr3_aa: CASSQVGRYEQYF; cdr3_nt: TGTGCCAGCAGCCAAGTGGGCCGCTACGAGCAGTACTTC
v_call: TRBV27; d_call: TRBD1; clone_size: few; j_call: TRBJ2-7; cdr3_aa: CASSNTGDEYF; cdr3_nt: TGTGCCAGCAGCAATACAGGGGACGAGTACTTC
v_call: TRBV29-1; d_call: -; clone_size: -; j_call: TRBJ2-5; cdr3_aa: CSVAPSRVTGFSYF; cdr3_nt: TGCAGCGTTGCTCCCTCCAGGGTAACAGGCTTTTCGTACTTC
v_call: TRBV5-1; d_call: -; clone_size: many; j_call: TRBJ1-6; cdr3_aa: CASSPDQGNYNSPLHF; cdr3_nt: TGCGCCAGCAGCCCGGACCAGGGCAATTATAATTCACCCCTCCACTTT
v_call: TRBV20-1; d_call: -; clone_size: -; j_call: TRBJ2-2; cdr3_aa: CSARSVEELFF; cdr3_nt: TGCAGTGCTAGGAGCGTGGAGGAGCTGTTTTTT
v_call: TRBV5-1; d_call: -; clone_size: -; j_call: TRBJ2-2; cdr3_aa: CASSLGGDPNTGELFF; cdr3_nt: TGCGCCAGCAGCTTGGGAGGGGACCCGAACACCGGGGAGCTGTTTTTT
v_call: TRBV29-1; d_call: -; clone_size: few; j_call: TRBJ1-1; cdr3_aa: CSVEDLAAGAFF; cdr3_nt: TGCAGCGTTGAAGATCTGGCGGCTGGGGCTTTCTTT
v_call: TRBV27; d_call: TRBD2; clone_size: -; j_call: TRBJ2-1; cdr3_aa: CASSSTGAGGAYNEQFF; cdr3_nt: TGTGCCAGCAGTTCCACTGGAGCGGGGGGCGCCTACAATGAGCAGTTCTTC
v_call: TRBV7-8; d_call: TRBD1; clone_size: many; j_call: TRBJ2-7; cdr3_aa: CASSLRPNRQGSPYEQYF; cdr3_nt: TGTGCCAGCAGCTTAAGGCCCAACCGACAGGGAAGTCCCTACGAGCAGTACTTC
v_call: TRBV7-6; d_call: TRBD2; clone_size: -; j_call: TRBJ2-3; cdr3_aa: CASSLYPGGDTQYF; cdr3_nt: TGTGCCAGCAGCTTATATCCGGGGGGAGATACGCAGTATTTT
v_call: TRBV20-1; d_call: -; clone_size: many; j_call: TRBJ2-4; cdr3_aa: CSAPGTTNIQYF; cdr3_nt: TGCAGTGCTCCCGGGACAACCAACATTCAGTACTTC
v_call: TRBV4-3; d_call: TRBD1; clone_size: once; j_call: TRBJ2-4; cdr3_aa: CASSQVGTGVNIQYF; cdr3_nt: TGCGCCAGCAGCCAAGTGGGGACAGGGGTAAACATTCAGTACTTC
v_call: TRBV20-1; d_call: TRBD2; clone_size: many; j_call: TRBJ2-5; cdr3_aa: CSALLLAGSLRETQYF; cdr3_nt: TGCAGTGCCCTCCTACTAGCGGGGTCTCTCCGGGAGACCCAGTACTTC
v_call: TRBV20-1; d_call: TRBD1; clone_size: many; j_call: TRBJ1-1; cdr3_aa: CSAERTGNTEAFF; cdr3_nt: TGCAGTGCGGAACGGACAGGGAACACTGAAGCTTTCTTT
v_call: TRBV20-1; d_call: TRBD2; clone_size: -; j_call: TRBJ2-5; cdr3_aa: CSASTASGEETQYF; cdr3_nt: TGCAGTGCTAGTACGGCTAGCGGGGAAGAGACCCAGTACTTC
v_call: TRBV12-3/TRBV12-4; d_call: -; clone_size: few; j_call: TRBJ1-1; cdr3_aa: CASNGDNTEAFF; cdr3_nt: TGTGCCAGCAATGGGGACAACACTGAAGCTTTCTTT
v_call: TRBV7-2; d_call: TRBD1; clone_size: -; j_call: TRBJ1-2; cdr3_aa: CASSFPSTGLGGYTF; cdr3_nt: TGTGCCAGCAGCTTTCCCTCGACAGGGTTGGGTGGCTACACCTTC
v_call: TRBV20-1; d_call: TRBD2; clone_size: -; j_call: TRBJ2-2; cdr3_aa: CSARSRRGEDTGELFF; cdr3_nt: TGCAGTGCTAGAAGTAGGCGGGGGGAAGACACCGGGGAGCTGTTTTTT
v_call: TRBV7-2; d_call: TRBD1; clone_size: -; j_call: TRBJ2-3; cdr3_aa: CAYKTRQGAPDTQYF; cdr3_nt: TGTGCCTATAAAACTCGGCAGGGGGCGCCAGATACGCAGTATTTT
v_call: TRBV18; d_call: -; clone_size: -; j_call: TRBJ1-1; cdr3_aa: CASSPEAGGTKEAFF; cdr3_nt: TGTGCCAGCTCACCAGAAGCCGGTGGAACAAAAGAAGCTTTCTTT
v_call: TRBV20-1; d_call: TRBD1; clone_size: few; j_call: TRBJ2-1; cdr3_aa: CSARGTGGSYNEQFF; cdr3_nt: TGCAGTGCTAGAGGGACAGGGGGCTCTTACAATGAGCAGTTCTTC
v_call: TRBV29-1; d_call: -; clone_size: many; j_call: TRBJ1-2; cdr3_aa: CSVEASLPPDGYTF; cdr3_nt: TGCAGCGTTGAAGCGTCGCTCCCCCCGGATGGCTACACCTTC
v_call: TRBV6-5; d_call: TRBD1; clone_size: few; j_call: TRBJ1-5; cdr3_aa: CASSYATGAQPQHF; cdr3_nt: TGTGCCAGCAGTTACGCAACAGGGGCTCAGCCCCAGCATTTT
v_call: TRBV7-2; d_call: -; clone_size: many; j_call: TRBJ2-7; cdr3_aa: CASSSRSTYEQYF; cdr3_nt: TGTGCCAGCAGCTCGCGAAGCACGTACGAGCAGTACTTC
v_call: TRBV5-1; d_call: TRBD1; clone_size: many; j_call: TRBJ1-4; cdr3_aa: CASSHSQGAFEKLFF; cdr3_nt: TGCGCCAGCAGCCATTCCCAGGGGGCGTTCGAAAAACTGTTTTTT
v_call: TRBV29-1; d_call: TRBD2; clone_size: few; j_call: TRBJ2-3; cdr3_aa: CSVGVSGGTDTQYF; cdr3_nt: TGCAGCGTTGGGGTTAGCGGGGGCACAGATACGCAGTATTTT
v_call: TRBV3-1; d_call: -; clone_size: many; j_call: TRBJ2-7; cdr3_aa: CASSQPWATYEQYF; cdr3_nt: TGTGCCAGCAGCCAACCGTGGGCCACCTACGAGCAGTACTTC
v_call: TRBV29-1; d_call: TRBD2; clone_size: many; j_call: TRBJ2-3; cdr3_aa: CSVAHFSGASRTQYF; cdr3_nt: TGCAGCGTTGCCCACTTTAGCGGGGCTTCACGAACGCAGTATTTT
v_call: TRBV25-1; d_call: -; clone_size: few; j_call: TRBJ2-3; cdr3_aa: CASSEMYSTDTQYF; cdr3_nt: TGTGCCAGCAGTGAAATGTACAGCACAGATACGCAGTATTTT
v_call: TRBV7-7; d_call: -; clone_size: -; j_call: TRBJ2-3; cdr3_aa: CASSLGQGGGDTQYF; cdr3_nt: TGTGCCAGCAGCTTAGGCCAGGGGGGAGGAGATACGCAGTATTTT
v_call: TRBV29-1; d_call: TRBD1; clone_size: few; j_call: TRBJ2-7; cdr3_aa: CSVEGQGPYEQYF; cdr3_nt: TGCAGCGTCGAAGGACAGGGGCCTTACGAGCAGTACTTC
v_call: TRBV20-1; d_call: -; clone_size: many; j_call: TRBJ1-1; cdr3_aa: CSARVRGNYTEAFF; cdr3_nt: TGCAGTGCTAGAGTTAGGGGAAATTACACTGAAGCTTTCTTT
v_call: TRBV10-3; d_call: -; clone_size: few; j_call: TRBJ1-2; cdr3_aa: CAISEWASEKDGYTF; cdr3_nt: TGTGCCATCAGTGAGTGGGCCTCTGAGAAGGATGGCTACACCTTC
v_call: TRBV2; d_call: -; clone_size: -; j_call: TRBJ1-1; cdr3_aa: CASSHGPPGRMNTEAFF; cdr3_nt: TGTGCCAGCAGTCACGGGCCCCCCGGGCGGATGAACACTGAAGCTTTCTTT
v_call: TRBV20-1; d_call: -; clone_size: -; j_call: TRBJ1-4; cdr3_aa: CSALRTTNEKLFF; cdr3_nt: TGCAGTGCCCTTCGGACCACTAATGAAAAACTGTTTTTT
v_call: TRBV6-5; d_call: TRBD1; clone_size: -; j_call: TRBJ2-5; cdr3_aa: CASSYGTGGETQYF; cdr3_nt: TGTGCCAGCAGTTACGGGACAGGGGGAGAGACCCAGTACTTC
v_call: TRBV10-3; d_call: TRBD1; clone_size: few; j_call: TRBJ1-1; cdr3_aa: CAIRPTGLGTEAFF; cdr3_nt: TGTGCCATCAGACCGACAGGGTTGGGGACTGAAGCTTTCTTT
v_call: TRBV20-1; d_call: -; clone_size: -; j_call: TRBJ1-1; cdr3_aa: CSARDGWRGEGGTEAFF; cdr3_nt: TGCAGTGCTAGAGATGGATGGAGAGGGGAAGGGGGCACTGAAGCTTTCTTT
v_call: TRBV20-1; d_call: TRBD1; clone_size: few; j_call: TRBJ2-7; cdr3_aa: CSAGRDRDSYEQYF; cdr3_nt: TGCAGTGCTGGCCGGGACAGGGATTCCTACGAGCAGTACTTC
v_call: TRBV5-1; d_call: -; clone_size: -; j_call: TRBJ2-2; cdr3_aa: CASSDPEGSTGELFF; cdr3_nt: TGCGCCAGCAGCGATCCGGAAGGGAGCACCGGGGAGCTGTTTTTT
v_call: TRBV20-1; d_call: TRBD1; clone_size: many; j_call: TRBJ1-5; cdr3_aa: CSAREQGPNQPQHF; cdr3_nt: TGCAGTGCTAGAGAACAGGGGCCCAATCAGCCCCAGCATTTT
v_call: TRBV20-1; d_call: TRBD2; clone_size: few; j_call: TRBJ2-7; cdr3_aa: CSASALAGAYYEQYF; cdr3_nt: TGCAGTGCTAGTGCCCTAGCGGGGGCATACTACGAGCAGTACTTC
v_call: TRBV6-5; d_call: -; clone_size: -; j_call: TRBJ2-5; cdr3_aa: CASSYSPGAGETQYF; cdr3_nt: TGTGCCAGCAGTTACTCCCCGGGGGCAGGGGAGACCCAGTACTTC
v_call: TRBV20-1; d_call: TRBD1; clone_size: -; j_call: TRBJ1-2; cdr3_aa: CSARAEGAGAFGYTF; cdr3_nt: TGCAGTGCTAGAGCGGAGGGGGCAGGAGCGTTCGGCTACACCTTC
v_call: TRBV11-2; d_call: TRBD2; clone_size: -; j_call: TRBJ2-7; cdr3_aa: CASSPGLAGGPGPFEQYF; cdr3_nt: TGTGCCAGCAGCCCAGGACTAGCGGGGGGGCCCGGGCCCTTCGAGCAGTACTTC
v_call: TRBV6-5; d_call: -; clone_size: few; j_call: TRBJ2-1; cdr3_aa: CASSYSRRLEQFF; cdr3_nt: TGTGCCAGCAGTTACTCGAGGAGGTTAGAGCAGTTCTTC
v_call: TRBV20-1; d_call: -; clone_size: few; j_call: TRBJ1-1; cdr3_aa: CRADKNTEAFF; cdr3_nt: TGCAGGGCGGACAAGAACACTGAAGCTTTCTTT
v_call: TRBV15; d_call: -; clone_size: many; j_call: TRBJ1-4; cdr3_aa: CATSRGGYEKLFF; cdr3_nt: TGTGCCACCAGCAGAGGAGGGTACGAAAAACTGTTTTTT